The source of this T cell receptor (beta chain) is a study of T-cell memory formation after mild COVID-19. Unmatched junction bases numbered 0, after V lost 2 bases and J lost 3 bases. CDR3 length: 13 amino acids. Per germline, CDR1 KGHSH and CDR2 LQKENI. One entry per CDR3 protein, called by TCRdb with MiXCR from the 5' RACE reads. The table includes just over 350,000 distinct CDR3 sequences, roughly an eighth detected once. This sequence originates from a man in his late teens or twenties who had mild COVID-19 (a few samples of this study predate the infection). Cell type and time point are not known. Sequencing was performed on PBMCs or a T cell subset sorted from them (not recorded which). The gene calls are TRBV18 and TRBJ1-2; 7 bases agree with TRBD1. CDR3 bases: TGTGCCAGCTCACCAACAGGGGACTATGGCTACACCTTC. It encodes CASSPTGDYGYTF.